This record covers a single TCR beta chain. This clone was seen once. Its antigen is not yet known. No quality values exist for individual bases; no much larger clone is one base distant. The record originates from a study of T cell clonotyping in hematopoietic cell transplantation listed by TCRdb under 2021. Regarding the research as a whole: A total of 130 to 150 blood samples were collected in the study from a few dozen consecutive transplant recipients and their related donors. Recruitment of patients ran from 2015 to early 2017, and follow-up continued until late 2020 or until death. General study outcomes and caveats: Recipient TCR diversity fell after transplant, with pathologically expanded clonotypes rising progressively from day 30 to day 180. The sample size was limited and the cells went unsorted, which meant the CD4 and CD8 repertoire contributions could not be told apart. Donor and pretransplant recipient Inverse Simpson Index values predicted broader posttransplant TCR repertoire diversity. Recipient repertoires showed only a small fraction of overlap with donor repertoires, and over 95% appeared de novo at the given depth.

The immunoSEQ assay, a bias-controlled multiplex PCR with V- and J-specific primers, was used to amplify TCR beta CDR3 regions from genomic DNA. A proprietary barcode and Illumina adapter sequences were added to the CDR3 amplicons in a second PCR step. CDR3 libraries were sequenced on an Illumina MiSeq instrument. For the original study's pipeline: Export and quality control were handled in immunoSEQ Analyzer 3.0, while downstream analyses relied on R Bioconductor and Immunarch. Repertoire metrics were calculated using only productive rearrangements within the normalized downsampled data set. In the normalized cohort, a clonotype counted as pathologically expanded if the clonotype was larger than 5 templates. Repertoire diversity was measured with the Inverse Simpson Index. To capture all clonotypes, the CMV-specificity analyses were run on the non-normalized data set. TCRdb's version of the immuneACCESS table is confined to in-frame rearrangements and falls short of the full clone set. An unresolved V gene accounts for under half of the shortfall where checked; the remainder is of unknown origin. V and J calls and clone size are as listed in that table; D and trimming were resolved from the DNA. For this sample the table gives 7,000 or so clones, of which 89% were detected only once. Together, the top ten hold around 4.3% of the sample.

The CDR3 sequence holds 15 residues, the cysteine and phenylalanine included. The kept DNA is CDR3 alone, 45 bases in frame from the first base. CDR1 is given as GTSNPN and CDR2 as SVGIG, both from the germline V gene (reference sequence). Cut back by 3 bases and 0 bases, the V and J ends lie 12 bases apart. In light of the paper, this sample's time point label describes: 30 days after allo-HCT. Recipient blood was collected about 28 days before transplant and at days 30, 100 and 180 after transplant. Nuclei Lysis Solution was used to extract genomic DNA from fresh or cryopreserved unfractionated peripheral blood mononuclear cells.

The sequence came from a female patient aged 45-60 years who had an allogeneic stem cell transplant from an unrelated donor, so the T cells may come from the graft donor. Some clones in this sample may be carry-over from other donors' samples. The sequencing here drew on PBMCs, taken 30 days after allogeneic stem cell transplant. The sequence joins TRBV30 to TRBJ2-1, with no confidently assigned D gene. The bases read TGTGCCTGGAGCCCTGAGAGCCACTCCTACAATGAGCAGTTCTTC. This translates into CAWSPESHSYNEQFF.